These 12 T cell receptor beta chains share one sample of origin, sequenced in a study of response to subunit inactivated influenza vaccine. TCRdb used MiXCR to reprocess the RT-PCR reads, holding one entry per CDR3 protein. This sample yields around 480,000 distinct CDR3 sequences, of which about 17% are seen a single time; approximately 3% belongs to the top ten. The source material was CD4+ T cells sorted from PBMCs, sampled 23 to 25 months after vaccination. These TCRs come from a man in his fifties or sixties who received an inactivated influenza vaccine.

This clonotype was detected ten times or more. The CDR3 DNA sequence: TGTGCCATAGCCACCTCAGCGGGGGAGCAGTACTTC. Translated: CAIATSAGEQYF. The chain uses TRBV10-3 and TRBJ2-7; 7 bases are shared with TRBD2. CDR3 length equals 12 residues. Germline values: CDR1 ENHRY, CDR2 SYGVKD. V shed 9 bases, J shed 7 bases, and the junction held 9 bases outside the gene matches.

This rearrangement joins TRBV20-1 to TRBJ2-3, with 11 nucleotides matching TRBD2. The ends lost 3 bases at V and 6 bases at J; junction bases unmatched: 8. Germline V gives CDR1 DFQATT, CDR2 SNEGSKA (reference sequence). There are 15 residues in the CDR3. The CDR3 DNA follows: TGCAGTGCTAGCGATCTAGCGGGGGGTTTGGATACGCAGTATTTT. This gives the protein CSASDLAGGLDTQYF.

The DNA of the CDR3 is TGTGCCAGCAGTCCTCACCAAGAGACTGGCTACACCTTC. Translating gives CASSPHQETGYTF. The V gene is TRBV12-3 or TRBV12-4, the J gene TRBJ1-2; the D is unclear. The CDR3 sequence is 13 residues long. Trimming removed 5 bases from V and 7 bases from J, with 14 bases in between.

This clonotype was found many times. The rearrangement uses TRBV28 and TRBJ2-1; unclear D gene. V dropped 4 bases and J dropped 15 bases, with 13 bases sitting between them. CDR1 and CDR2 from the germline V gene are MDHEN and SYDVKM. The CDR3 is 11 amino acids. CDR3 region: CASSSFRGGFF. In DNA form, the CDR3 reads TGTGCCAGCAGTTCCTTCCGAGGCGGGTTCTTC.

A few counts support this clonotype. The chain joins TRBV4-3 to TRBJ2-2, with 10 bases fitting TRBD1. Germline V gene data show CDR1 as LGHNA and CDR2 as YSLEER. The CDR3 sequence is 16 residues long. V trimming: 4 bases; J trimming: 0 bases; junction bases outside the gene matches: 2. CDR3 protein: CASSRGTGANTGELFF. Here the CDR3 DNA reads TGCGCCAGCAGCCGCGGGACAGGGGCGAACACCGGGGAGCTGTTTTTT.

This clonotype was seen only a few times. The chain couples TRBV12-3 or TRBV12-4 to TRBJ2-5; the match to TRBD2 covers 10 bases. Germline trimming cut 2 bases from V and 5 bases from J; bases unmatched to any gene: 5. This CDR3 has 15 residues. CDR3 protein: CASSLSGGAVETQYF. The CDR3 DNA follows: TGTGCCAGCAGTTTAAGCGGGGGGGCGGTTGAGACCCAGTACTTC.

This clonotype has just a few counts. This rearrangement joins TRBV7-2 to TRBJ2-1; TRBD2 agrees at 7 bases. The CDR3 extends over 17 amino acids. Germline trimming cut 2 bases from V and 7 bases from J; bases unmatched to any gene: 14. Per germline, CDR1 SGHTA and CDR2 FQGNSA. CDR3 protein: CASSLSGGGYQGNEQFF. CDR3 bases: TGTGCCAGCAGCTTAAGTGGCGGGGGTTACCAAGGGAATGAGCAGTTCTTC. Full variable domain (missing parts from reference TRBV7-2 and TRBJ2-1): GAGVSQSPSNKVTEKGKDVELRCDPISGHTALYWYRQSLGQGLEFLIYFQGNSAPDKSGLPSDRFSAERTGGSVSTLTIQRTQQEDSAVYLCASSLSGGGYQGNEQFFGPGTRLTVL.

This clonotype has just a few counts. The J gene is TRBJ1-5, the V gene TRBV6-2 or TRBV6-3; D is ambiguous. Germline V gene data show CDR1 as MNHEY and CDR2 as SVGEGT. The V end lost 2 bases, the J end lost 4 bases, and 3 bases lay between the germline ends. This CDR3 has 12 residues. CDR3 sequence: CASSYVNQPQHF. CDR3 nucleotide sequence: TGTGCCAGCAGTTACGTTAATCAGCCCCAGCATTTT.

This clonotype was observed many times. The CDR3: CSAPRTGPFYNEQFF. The CDR3 bases are TGCAGTGCTCCAAGGACTGGGCCCTTTTACAATGAGCAGTTCTTC. The V call is TRBV20-1, the J call TRBJ2-1; D perhaps matches TRBD2 (5 bases). The CDR3 is made up of 15 amino acids. Germline V gene lookup returns CDR1 DFQATT and CDR2 SNEGSKA (reference sequence). V gave up 5 bases and J gave up 4 bases, with 18 bases separating them.

The rearrangement uses TRBV20-1 and TRBJ2-7; a weak D match, TRBD1 (5 bases). Germline CDR1 is DFQATT and CDR2 is SNEGSKA (reference sequence). This CDR3 is 12 amino acids long. The germline V and J ends were trimmed by 3 bases and 1 base, with 7 bases remaining between them. CDR3 in amino acids: CSARRQSYEQYF. The CDR3 DNA is TGCAGTGCTAGGAGACAGTCCTACGAGCAGTACTTC.

This sequence joins TRBV2 and TRBJ2-1; the D is unclear. Germline assignment: CDR1 SNHLY and CDR2 FYNNEI. The length of the CDR3 is 16 residues. V lost 1 base and J 2 bases, leaving 12 bases between the germline ends. The CDR3 bases are TGTGCCAGCAGTGAAGTGGCAGTTACCACCTACAATGAGCAGTTCTTC. Its protein is CASSEVAVTTYNEQFF.

This clonotype occurred a few times. This sequence joins TRBV7-2 and TRBJ1-2; D is unresolved. Looked up from germline, CDR1 is SGHTA and CDR2 is FQGNSA. The CDR3 length is 15 residues. V lost 3 bases to trimming and J lost 6 bases, with 17 bases between them. The CDR3 loop is CASSFERGLGNGYTF. CDR3 bases: TGTGCCAGCAGCTTTGAACGAGGTCTGGGAAATGGCTACACCTTC.